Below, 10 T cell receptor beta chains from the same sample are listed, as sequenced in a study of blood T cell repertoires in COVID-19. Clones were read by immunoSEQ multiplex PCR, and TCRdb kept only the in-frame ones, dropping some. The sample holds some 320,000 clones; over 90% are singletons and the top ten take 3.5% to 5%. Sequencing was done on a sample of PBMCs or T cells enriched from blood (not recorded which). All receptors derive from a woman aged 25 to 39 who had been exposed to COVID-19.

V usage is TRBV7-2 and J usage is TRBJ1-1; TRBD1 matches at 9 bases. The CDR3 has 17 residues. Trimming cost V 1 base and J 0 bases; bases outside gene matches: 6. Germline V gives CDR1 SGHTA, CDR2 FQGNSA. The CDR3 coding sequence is TGTGCCAGCAGCTTAGTGGGGACAGGGAACATGAACACTGAAGCTTTCTTT. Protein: CASSLVGTGNMNTEAFF.

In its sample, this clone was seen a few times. CDR3 protein: CASSLGTIYYGYTF. The DNA of the CDR3 is TGTGCCAGCAGCTTAGGGACAATCTACTATGGCTACACCTTC. V and J are TRBV5-5 and TRBJ1-2; a weak D match, TRBD1 (6 bases). The V gene lost 2 bases and the J gene lost 3 bases, with 11 bases spanning the gap. The germline gives CDR1 SGHKS, CDR2 YYEKEE (reference sequence). The CDR3 extends over 14 amino acids.

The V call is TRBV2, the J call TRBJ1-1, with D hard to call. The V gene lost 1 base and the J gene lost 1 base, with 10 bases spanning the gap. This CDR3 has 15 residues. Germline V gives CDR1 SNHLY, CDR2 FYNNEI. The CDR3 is CASSEVEGANTEAFF. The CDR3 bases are TGTGCCAGCAGTGAAGTGGAGGGCGCGAACACTGAAGCTTTCTTT.

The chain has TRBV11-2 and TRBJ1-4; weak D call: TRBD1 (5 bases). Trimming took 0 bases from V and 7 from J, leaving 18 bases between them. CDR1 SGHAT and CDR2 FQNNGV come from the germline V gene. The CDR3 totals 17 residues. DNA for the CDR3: TGTGCCAGCAGCTTAGATTCAGGGCCCTTTTCCCCTGAAAAACTGTTTTTT. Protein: CASSLDSGPFSPEKLFF.

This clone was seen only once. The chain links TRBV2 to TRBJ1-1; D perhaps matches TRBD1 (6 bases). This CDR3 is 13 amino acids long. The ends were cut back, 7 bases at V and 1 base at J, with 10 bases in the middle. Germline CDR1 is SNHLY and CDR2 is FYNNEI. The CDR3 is CASKSDRNTEAFF. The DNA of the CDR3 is TGTGCCAGCAAATCGGACAGGAACACTGAAGCTTTCTTT.

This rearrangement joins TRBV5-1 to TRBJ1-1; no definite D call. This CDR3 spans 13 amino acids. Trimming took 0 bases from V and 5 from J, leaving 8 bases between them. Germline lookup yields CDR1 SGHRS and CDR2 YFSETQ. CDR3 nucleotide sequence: TGCGCCAGCAGCTTGGCCTATAGTACTGAAGCTTTCTTT. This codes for CASSLAYSTEAFF.

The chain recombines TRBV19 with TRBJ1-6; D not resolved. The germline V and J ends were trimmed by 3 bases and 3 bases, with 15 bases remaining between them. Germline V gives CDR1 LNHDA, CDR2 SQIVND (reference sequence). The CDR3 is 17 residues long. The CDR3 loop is CASSIGGRHFYNSPLHF. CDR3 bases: TGTGCCAGTAGTATCGGTGGCAGACACTTCTATAATTCACCCCTCCACTTT.

This chain's CDR3 is CASSSGQGATNEKLFF. The CDR3, as DNA: TGCGCCAGCAGCTCTGGACAGGGGGCAACTAATGAAAAACTGTTTTTT. V and J are TRBV5-1 and TRBJ1-4; 10 positions match TRBD1. Germline-derived CDR1 and CDR2 are SGHRS and YFSETQ. The CDR3 is made up of 16 amino acids. With 3 bases clipped from V and 0 bases from J, the junction kept 2 bases outside the gene matches.

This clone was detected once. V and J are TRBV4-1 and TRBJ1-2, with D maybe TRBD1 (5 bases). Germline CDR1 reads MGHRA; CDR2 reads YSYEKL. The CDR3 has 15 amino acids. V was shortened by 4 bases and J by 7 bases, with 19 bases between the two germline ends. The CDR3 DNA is TGCGCCAGCAGCCTCTCCGGGCAGGGCCCTATTGGCTACACCTTC. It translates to CASSLSGQGPIGYTF.

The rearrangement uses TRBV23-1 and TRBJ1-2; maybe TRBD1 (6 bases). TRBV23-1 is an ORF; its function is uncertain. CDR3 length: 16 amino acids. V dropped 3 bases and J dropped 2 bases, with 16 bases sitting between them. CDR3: CASSHPTGLKNYGYTF. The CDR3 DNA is TGCGCCAGCAGTCATCCGACAGGCTTAAAAAACTATGGCTACACCTTC.